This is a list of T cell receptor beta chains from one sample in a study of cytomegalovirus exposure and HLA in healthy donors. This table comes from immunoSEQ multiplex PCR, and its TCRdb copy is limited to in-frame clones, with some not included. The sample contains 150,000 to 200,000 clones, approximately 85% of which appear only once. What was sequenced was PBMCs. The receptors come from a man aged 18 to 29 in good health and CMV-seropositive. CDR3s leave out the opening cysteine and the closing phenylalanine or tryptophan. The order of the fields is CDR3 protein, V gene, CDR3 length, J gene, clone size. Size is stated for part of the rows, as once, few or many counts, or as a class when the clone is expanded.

CDR3 protein: ASSLTPRPEAF
V gene: TRBV7-2
CDR3 length: 11
J gene: TRBJ1-1
clone size: NA

CDR3 protein: ASSAPGELF
V gene: TRBV6-1
CDR3 length: 9
J gene: TRBJ2-2
clone size: NA

CDR3 protein: ASRGAADRPYEQY
V gene: TRBV6-5
CDR3 length: 13
J gene: TRBJ2-7
clone size: NA

CDR3 protein: ASSIVAGGPSGANVLT
V gene: TRBV19
CDR3 length: 16
J gene: TRBJ2-6
clone size: NA

CDR3 protein: ASSAAYSRTEAF
V gene: TRBV11-2
CDR3 length: 12
J gene: TRBJ1-1
clone size: NA

CDR3 protein: ASRGGNTNTEAF
V gene: TRBV28
CDR3 length: 12
J gene: TRBJ1-1
clone size: NA

CDR3 protein: ASSLRGSYEQY
V gene: TRBV7-8
CDR3 length: 11
J gene: TRBJ2-7
clone size: NA

CDR3 protein: ASSAVTEAF
V gene: TRBV10-2
CDR3 length: 9
J gene: TRBJ1-1
clone size: once

CDR3 protein: ASSERGLPYEQY
V gene: TRBV19
CDR3 length: 12
J gene: TRBJ2-7
clone size: NA

CDR3 protein: ASTTGGAYYGYT
V gene: TRBV19
CDR3 length: 12
J gene: TRBJ1-2
clone size: NA

CDR3 protein: ASSLAGQGTQH
V gene: TRBV5-4
CDR3 length: 11
J gene: TRBJ1-5
clone size: NA

CDR3 protein: ASSIPRGETQY
V gene: TRBV11-2
CDR3 length: 11
J gene: TRBJ2-5
clone size: NA

CDR3 protein: ASSHSAGGQETQY
V gene: TRBV7-9
CDR3 length: 13
J gene: TRBJ2-5
clone size: NA

CDR3 protein: ASSPPGATNEKLF
V gene: TRBV18
CDR3 length: 13
J gene: TRBJ1-4
clone size: few

CDR3 protein: ASSPGTGNFYEQY
V gene: TRBV5-4
CDR3 length: 13
J gene: TRBJ2-7
clone size: NA

CDR3 protein: ASSPKGGAGRETQY
V gene: TRBV18
CDR3 length: 14
J gene: TRBJ2-5
clone size: once

CDR3 protein: ASSLSGGVRNEQF
V gene: TRBV14
CDR3 length: 13
J gene: TRBJ2-1
clone size: NA

CDR3 protein: ASSVASSTEAF
V gene: TRBV9
CDR3 length: 11
J gene: TRBJ1-1
clone size: NA

CDR3 protein: ASSDSRDIRYSNQPQH
V gene: TRBV28
CDR3 length: 16
J gene: TRBJ1-5
clone size: NA

CDR3 protein: AISARNPPGEQY
V gene: TRBV10-3
CDR3 length: 12
J gene: TRBJ2-7
clone size: few

CDR3 protein: ASNDSEQGVGKLF
V gene: TRBV25-1
CDR3 length: 13
J gene: TRBJ1-4
clone size: NA

CDR3 protein: ASSRGLQETQY
V gene: TRBV7-2
CDR3 length: 11
J gene: TRBJ2-5
clone size: NA

CDR3 protein: ASSPGQLLTSTDTQY
V gene: TRBV9
CDR3 length: 15
J gene: TRBJ2-3
clone size: NA

CDR3 protein: ASSWGDAEVNGYT
V gene: TRBV7-9
CDR3 length: 13
J gene: TRBJ1-2
clone size: NA

CDR3 protein: ASSYGGEKLF
V gene: TRBV6-5
CDR3 length: 10
J gene: TRBJ1-4
clone size: NA

CDR3 protein: ASSYSTGSATEAF
V gene: TRBV6-5
CDR3 length: 13
J gene: TRBJ1-1
clone size: NA

CDR3 protein: ASSETIADTQY
V gene: TRBV9
CDR3 length: 11
J gene: TRBJ2-3
clone size: NA

CDR3 protein: ASSLPATAYYGYT
V gene: TRBV27
CDR3 length: 13
J gene: TRBJ1-2
clone size: NA

CDR3 protein: ASSVSPNHEQY
V gene: TRBV9
CDR3 length: 11
J gene: TRBJ2-7
clone size: NA

CDR3 protein: ASSYRLAGGGEQF
V gene: TRBV6-5
CDR3 length: 13
J gene: TRBJ2-1
clone size: NA

CDR3 protein: ASSLVAGEYNEQF
V gene: TRBV5-1
CDR3 length: 13
J gene: TRBJ2-1
clone size: NA

CDR3 protein: ASSPSGAEPYEQY
V gene: TRBV6-5
CDR3 length: 13
J gene: TRBJ2-7
clone size: few

CDR3 protein: ASSEQGALINQPQH
V gene: TRBV6-1
CDR3 length: 14
J gene: TRBJ1-5
clone size: NA

CDR3 protein: ASSPGGRVNTIY
V gene: TRBV11-2
CDR3 length: 12
J gene: TRBJ1-3
clone size: NA

CDR3 protein: ASSQGGTGIHQPQH
V gene: TRBV4-1
CDR3 length: 14
J gene: TRBJ1-5
clone size: NA

CDR3 protein: ASSLGAGYEQY
V gene: TRBV7-7
CDR3 length: 11
J gene: TRBJ2-7
clone size: NA

CDR3 protein: ASRTGGDEKLF
V gene: TRBV11-1
CDR3 length: 11
J gene: TRBJ1-4
clone size: NA

CDR3 protein: ASSLSGRGGNT
V gene: TRBV27
CDR3 length: 11
J gene: TRBJ1-2
clone size: NA

CDR3 protein: ASAGQGNTIY
V gene: TRBV7-9
CDR3 length: 10
J gene: TRBJ1-3
clone size: NA

CDR3 protein: ASSPGQGFDNEQF
V gene: TRBV19
CDR3 length: 13
J gene: TRBJ2-1
clone size: NA

CDR3 protein: ASSRTGTDLLVNYGYT
V gene: TRBV14
CDR3 length: 16
J gene: TRBJ1-2
clone size: NA

CDR3 protein: SLLRGTSGATDTQY
V gene: TRBV29-1
CDR3 length: 14
J gene: TRBJ2-3
clone size: NA

CDR3 protein: ASSFGGGPFDEQF
V gene: TRBV7-9
CDR3 length: 13
J gene: TRBJ2-1
clone size: NA

CDR3 protein: ASSRAGGTHNEQF
V gene: TRBV6-1
CDR3 length: 13
J gene: TRBJ2-1
clone size: NA

CDR3 protein: ASSVGAGGRSSYNEQF
V gene: TRBV9
CDR3 length: 16
J gene: TRBJ2-1
clone size: NA

CDR3 protein: ASSEEGHGQPQH
V gene: TRBV10-2
CDR3 length: 12
J gene: TRBJ1-5
clone size: NA

CDR3 protein: ASSERGGTGNSPLH
V gene: TRBV2
CDR3 length: 14
J gene: TRBJ1-6
clone size: NA

CDR3 protein: ASSLGPNQPQH
V gene: TRBV5-6
CDR3 length: 11
J gene: TRBJ1-5
clone size: NA

CDR3 protein: ASSSSGRGQHGYT
V gene: TRBV7-9
CDR3 length: 13
J gene: TRBJ1-2
clone size: NA

CDR3 protein: ASSSWLAGGRQETQY
V gene: TRBV19
CDR3 length: 15
J gene: TRBJ2-5
clone size: NA

CDR3 protein: ASSLGHWGVEQF
V gene: TRBV5-1
CDR3 length: 12
J gene: TRBJ2-1
clone size: NA

CDR3 protein: ASSEKPYTSGGANNEQF
V gene: TRBV13
CDR3 length: 17
J gene: TRBJ2-1
clone size: NA

CDR3 protein: ASSYSRTNNYGYT
V gene: TRBV6-5
CDR3 length: 13
J gene: TRBJ1-2
clone size: NA